Given below is one T cell receptor beta chain in context. The data derive from a study of technical replicates of blood from several donors. The method was immunoSEQ multiplex PCR; TCRdb's version includes in-frame clones alone and lacks a portion of them. The sample includes about 72,000 clones, 95% to 96% of them seen just once. The sample was T cells isolated from PBMCs. This TCR was recovered from a human donor in good health.

CDR3 residues: CASTRVGGPDNEQFF. The CDR3 DNA sequence: TGCGCCAGCACCCGTGTGGGGGGGCCGGACAATGAGCAGTTCTTC. The V call is TRBV4-1, the J call TRBJ2-1; D possibly corresponds to TRBD2 (7 bases). Trimming removed 7 bases at V and 5 bases at J, with 18 bases between. CDR1 MGHRA and CDR2 YSYEKL come from the germline V gene. The CDR3 length is 15 residues.